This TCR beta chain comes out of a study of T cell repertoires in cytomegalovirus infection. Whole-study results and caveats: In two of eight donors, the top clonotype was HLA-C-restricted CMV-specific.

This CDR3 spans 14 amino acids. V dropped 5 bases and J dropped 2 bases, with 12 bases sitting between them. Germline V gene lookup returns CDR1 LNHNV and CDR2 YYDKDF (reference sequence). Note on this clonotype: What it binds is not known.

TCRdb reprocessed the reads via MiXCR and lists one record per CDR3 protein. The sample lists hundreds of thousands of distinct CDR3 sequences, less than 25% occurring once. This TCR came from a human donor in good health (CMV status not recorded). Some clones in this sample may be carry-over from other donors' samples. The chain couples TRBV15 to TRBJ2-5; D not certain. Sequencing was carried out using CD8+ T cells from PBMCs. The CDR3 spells CATSLRRYQETQYF. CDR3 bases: TGTGCCACCAGCTTGCGACGGTATCAAGAGACCCAGTACTTC.